The 16 T cell receptor beta chains below come from one sample, sequenced in a study of shared clonotypes between healthy human individuals. Clones were sequenced by immunoSEQ multiplex PCR, and TCRdb holds only the in-frame ones, with some missing. The sample has about 2.3 million clones; about 92% are singletons. The sequenced material came from naive CD4+ T cells from PBMCs. Documented subset: CD45RA+ positively selected. These receptors were collected from a man aged 18 to 29 in good health. Some clones in this sample may be carry-over from other donors' samples.

The gene calls are TRBV7-6 and TRBJ2-7; D is undetermined. V was clipped by 2 bases and J by 5 bases, with 4 bases between them. The CDR3 consists of 11 residues. CDR1 is SGHVS and CDR2 is FNYEAQ in the germline V gene. CDR3 in amino acids: CASSLSHEQYF. Written as DNA, the CDR3 is TGTGCCAGCAGCTTAAGCCACGAGCAGTACTTC.

As for this clone: At the DNA level, this CDR3 is encoded by other sequences in the same sample as well. The V and J genes are TRBV5-1 and TRBJ2-5; D gene unclear. Germline V lookup: CDR1 SGHRS, CDR2 YFSETQ. Trimming stripped 0 bases from V and 3 bases from J, with 6 bases between. The CDR3 loop spans 13 amino acids. The CDR3 DNA follows: TGCGCCAGCAGCTTGGGGGTAGAAGAGACCCAGTACTTC. Translation: CASSLGVEETQYF.

V is TRBV18 and J is TRBJ2-7, with D tentatively TRBD1 or TRBD2 (7 bases each). CDR3 length: 15 amino acids. With 8 bases removed from V and 2 bases from J, the gap between germline ends came to 19 bases. Germline V gives CDR1 KGHSH, CDR2 LQKENI. CDR3 residues: CASLRGAGGAYEQYF. The CDR3 coding sequence is TGTGCCAGCCTACGCGGGGCAGGGGGGGCCTACGAGCAGTACTTC.

The rearrangement links TRBV29-1 to TRBJ2-7, with 15 bases that match TRBD2. V shed 7 bases, J shed 0 bases, and the junction held 7 bases outside the gene matches. The CDR3 has 16 amino acids. CDR1 SQVTM and CDR2 ANQGSEA come from the germline V gene. The CDR3 bases are TGCAGCGCGGGGACTAGCGGGAGGAGGGGCTCCTACGAGCAGTACTTC. As protein: CSAGTSGRRGSYEQYF.

The chain combines TRBV15 with TRBJ2-3; D gene unclear. The CDR3 runs to 15 residues. V lost 4 bases, J lost 6 bases, and 17 bases lay in between. From germline, CDR1 is LNHNV and CDR2 YYDKDF (reference sequence). The CDR3 loop is CATSINLGAFDTQYF. CDR3 nucleotides: TGTGCCACCAGCATTAATCTAGGAGCTTTTGATACGCAGTATTTT. Supplemented by reference TRBV15 and TRBJ2-3, the full variable domain reads DAMVIQNPRYQVTQFGKPVTLSCSQTLNHNVMYWYQQKSSQAPKLLFHYYDKDFNNEADTPDNFQSRRPNTSFCFLDIRSPGLGDTAMYLCATSINLGAFDTQYFGPGTRLTVL.

The gene calls are TRBV5-1 and TRBJ1-2; D gene uncertain. This CDR3 has 12 residues. CDR1 SGHRS and CDR2 YFSETQ come from the germline V gene. Trimming took off 0 bases at V and 7 bases at J, with 7 bases between the two ends. Here the CDR3 reads CASSLGRVGYTF. The CDR3 nucleotides are TGCGCCAGCAGCTTGGGAAGGGTTGGCTACACCTTC. Complete variable domain (other parts from reference TRBV5-1 and TRBJ1-2): KAGVTQTPRYLIKTRGQQVTLSCSPISGHRSVSWYQQTPGQGLQFLFEYFSETQRNKGNFPGRFSGRQFSNSRSEMNVSTLELGDSALYLCASSLGRVGYTFGSGTRLTVV.

The chain couples TRBV2 to TRBJ2-5; a weak D match, TRBD2 (5 bases). Trimming removed 2 bases at V and 7 bases at J, with 11 bases between. The CDR3 is made up of 13 amino acids. CDR1 and CDR2 (germline): SNHLY, FYNNEI. Here the CDR3 reads CASSESGEGTQYF. CDR3 nucleotide sequence: TGTGCCAGCAGTGAAAGCGGAGAGGGGACCCAGTACTTC. Full variable domain (missing parts from reference TRBV2 and TRBJ2-5): EPEVTQTPSHQVTQMGQEVILRCVPISNHLYFYWYRQILGQKVEFLVSFYNNEISEKSEIFDDQFSVERPDGSNFTLKIRSTKLEDSAMYFCASSESGEGTQYFGPGTRLLVL.

The chain couples TRBV7-3 to TRBJ2-3, with 13 bases matching TRBD2. The ends lost 5 bases at V and 5 bases at J; junction bases unmatched: 10. The germline CDR1 and CDR2 sequences are SGHTA and FQGTGA. The CDR3 is made up of 17 amino acids. CDR3 region: CASSLRLAGGSLDTQYF. The CDR3 coding sequence is TGTGCCAGCAGCCTCAGACTAGCGGGAGGTTCTTTAGATACGCAGTATTTT.

The rearrangement joins TRBV7-9 to TRBJ1-2; D is unresolved. Trimming stripped 5 bases from V and 2 bases from J, with 6 bases between. The CDR3 loop spans 12 amino acids. CDR1 and CDR2 from the germline V gene are SEHNR and FQNEAQ (reference sequence). Written as DNA, the CDR3 is TGTGCCAGCAGCCCCCAGAACTATGGCTACACCTTC. This encodes CASSPQNYGYTF.

V gene TRBV11-1 combines with J gene TRBJ1-1, with a tentative D call TRBD1 (5 bases). The CDR3 length is 15 residues. V was pared by 5 bases and J by 3 bases, with 16 bases between. Germline CDR1 SGHAT, CDR2 FQDESV (reference sequence). The CDR3 bases are TGTGCCAGCAGCCCCTCCCCAGGGCATTACACTGAAGCTTTCTTT. Its protein is CASSPSPGHYTEAFF.

The V and J genes are TRBV27 and TRBJ2-6; perhaps TRBD2 as D (5 bases). Trimming took 0 bases from V and 3 from J, leaving 9 bases between them. CDR3 length equals 16 residues. Germline V gene lookup returns CDR1 MNHEY and CDR2 SMNVEV (reference sequence). In DNA, the CDR3 is TGTGCCAGCAGTTTATCGAGGGTAGGTGGGGCCAACGTCCTGACTTTC. Its protein is CASSLSRVGGANVLTF.

This rearrangement joins TRBV30 to TRBJ2-2, with 7 bases lining up with TRBD2. CDR1 is GTSNPN and CDR2 is SVGIG in the germline V gene (reference sequence). V lost 0 bases and J lost 4; bases outside the gene matches: 8. The CDR3 has 16 amino acids. This CDR3 is CAWSVLGGRGTGELFF. CDR3 bases: TGTGCCTGGAGTGTACTCGGCGGGAGAGGCACCGGGGAGCTGTTTTTT.

This clone was seen more than once but under ten times. The rearrangement uses TRBV19 and TRBJ1-1; a possible D gene is TRBD1 (5 bases). CDR1 and CDR2 from the germline V gene are LNHDA and SQIVND (reference sequence). The V gene lost 8 bases and the J gene lost 5 bases, with 18 bases spanning the gap. This CDR3 contains 14 residues. The CDR3 DNA reads as TGTGCCAGTTGGGCCCGTCTCGAGGGGACTGAAGCTTTCTTT. Its protein product is CASWARLEGTEAFF. Full variable domain (rest looked up from reference TRBV19 and TRBJ1-1): DGGITQSPKYLFRKEGQNVTLSCEQNLNHDAMYWYRQDPGQGLRLIYYSQIVNDFQKGDIAEGYSVSREKKESFPLTVTSAQKNPTAFYLCASWARLEGTEAFFGQGTRLTVV.

The CDR3 nucleotides read TGTGCCAGCAGCTTGGACAGGGGTCCTCTCTACACCTTC. Translated, it gives CASSLDRGPLYTF. V and J are TRBV5-6 and TRBJ1-2; 7 positions agree with TRBD1. V was pared by 0 bases and J by 10 bases, with 6 bases of the junction left unmatched. The CDR3 extends over 13 amino acids. Germline CDR1 reads SGHDT; CDR2 reads YYEEEE.

With regard to this clone: At one end the junction does not follow the germline gene, possibly because of a read error. The chain joins TRBV4-1 to TRBJ2-7; 8 bases line up with TRBD1. Germline assignment: CDR1 MGHRA and CDR2 YSYEKL. This CDR3 spans 15 amino acids. The CDR3 spells CASSPGAGGSDEQYF. For the CDR3, the DNA is TGCGCCAGCAGCCCCGGGGCAGGGGGCTCCGACGAGCAGTACTTC.

This clone was picked up a small number of times. J is TRBJ2-1 and V is TRBV7-8, with D possibly matching TRBD2 (6 bases). The germline V gene has CDR1 SGHVS and CDR2 FQNEAQ. This CDR3 is 13 amino acids long. Trimming removed 7 bases at V and 12 bases at J, with 19 bases between. CDR3 DNA: TGTGCCAGCACCGTTCTACCGGGACTTACGCAGTTCTTC. Its protein is CASTVLPGLTQFF.